The sequence of this T cell receptor (beta chain) was determined in a study of graft-versus-host responses after intestinal transplantation. The CDR3 is made up of 12 amino acids. V lost 4 bases, J lost 5 bases, and 0 bases stayed unmatched. Germline loops: CDR1 SGHAT, CDR2 FQNNGV. The data were produced by immunoSEQ multiplex PCR, yet TCRdb's version contains in-frame clones alone and is incomplete. The sample contains around 5,700 clones, roughly 32% of which appear only once. The study, taken as a whole, reports: The presence of high graft-versus-host to host-versus-graft clonal ratios in allografts characterized patients with graft-donor T cell macrochimerism. Circulating GvH clone levels at their peak were associated with HvG declines (early post-transplant).

Sorting of proliferating CFSE-low CD3+CD4+ and CD3+CD8+ responders took place after the reaction. V is TRBV11-2 and J is TRBJ2-5, with 8 positions matching TRBD1. This specimen consisted of alloreactive CD4+ T cells from a mixed lymphocyte reaction culture, obtained before transplantation. Subset specified: CFSE-low proliferating T cells sorted from roughly six-day pre-transplant mixed lymphocyte reaction (GvH or HvG direction). The sequence was collected from a human patient who was an organ donor for intestinal transplantation. DNA for the CDR3: TGTGCCAGCAGCTGGACAGGGGAGACCCAGTACTTC. Amino acids: CASSWTGETQYF.